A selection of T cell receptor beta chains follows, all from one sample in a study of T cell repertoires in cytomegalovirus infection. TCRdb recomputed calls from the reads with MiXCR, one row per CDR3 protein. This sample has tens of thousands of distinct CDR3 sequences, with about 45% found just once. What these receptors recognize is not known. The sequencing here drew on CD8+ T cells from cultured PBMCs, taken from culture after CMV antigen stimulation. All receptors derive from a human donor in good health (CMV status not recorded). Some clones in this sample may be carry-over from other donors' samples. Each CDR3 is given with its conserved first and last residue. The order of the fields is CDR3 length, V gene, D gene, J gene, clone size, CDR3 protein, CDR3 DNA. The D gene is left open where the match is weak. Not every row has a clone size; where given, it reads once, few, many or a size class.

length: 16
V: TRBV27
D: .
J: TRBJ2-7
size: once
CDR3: CASSLSWRTTSYEQYF
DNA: TGTGCCAGCAGTTTATCGTGGCGGACTACTTCCTACGAGCAGTACTTC

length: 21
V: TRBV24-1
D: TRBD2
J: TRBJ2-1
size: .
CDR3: CATSDSRLAGEVDTAYNEQFF
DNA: TGTGCCACCAGTGATTCCCGACTAGCGGGAGAGGTTGACACCGCCTACAATGAGCAGTTCTTC

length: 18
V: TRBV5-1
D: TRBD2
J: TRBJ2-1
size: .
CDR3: CASSLVWLGRDSYNEQFF
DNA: TGCGCCAGCAGCTTGGTATGGTTGGGGAGGGACTCCTACAATGAGCAGTTCTTC

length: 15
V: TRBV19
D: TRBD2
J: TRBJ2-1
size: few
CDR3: CASSPYAGGPHEQFF
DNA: TGTGCCAGTAGTCCCTATGCGGGAGGCCCCCATGAGCAGTTCTTC

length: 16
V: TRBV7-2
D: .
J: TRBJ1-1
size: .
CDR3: CASTLPSGGANTESFF
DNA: TGTGCCAGCACTCTCCCGTCCGGGGGGGCCAACACTGAATCTTTCTTT

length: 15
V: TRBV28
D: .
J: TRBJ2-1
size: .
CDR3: CASYSRTRSYNEQFF
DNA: TGTGCCAGCTACTCTCGGACACGGTCCTACAATGAGCAGTTCTTC

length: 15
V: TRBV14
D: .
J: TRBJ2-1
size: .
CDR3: CASSLRRGRNNEQFF
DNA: TGTGCCAGCAGCCTGCGGAGGGGGCGCAACAATGAGCAGTTCTTC

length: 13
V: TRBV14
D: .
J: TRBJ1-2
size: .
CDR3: CASSPKKRYGYTF
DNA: TGTGCCAGCAGCCCAAAAAAGCGCTATGGCTACACCTTC

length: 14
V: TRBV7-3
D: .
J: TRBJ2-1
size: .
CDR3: CASSLTGARNEQFF
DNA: TGTGCCAGCAGCTTAACTGGGGCCCGCAATGAGCAGTTCTTC

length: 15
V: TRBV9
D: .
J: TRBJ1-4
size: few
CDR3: CASSAGRGAQEKLFF
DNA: TGTGCCAGCAGCGCGGGACGAGGGGCGCAGGAAAAACTGTTTTTT

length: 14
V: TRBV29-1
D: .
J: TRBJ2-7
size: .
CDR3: CSVEDQGTSYEQYF
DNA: TGCAGCGTTGAAGATCAAGGCACTTCCTACGAGCAGTACTTC

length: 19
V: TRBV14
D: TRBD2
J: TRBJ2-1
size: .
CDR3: CASSQGPYSGGAAYNEQFF
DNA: TGTGCCAGCAGCCAAGGGCCATATAGCGGGGGGGCTGCCTACAATGAGCAGTTCTTC

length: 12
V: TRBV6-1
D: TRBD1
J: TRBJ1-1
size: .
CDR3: CASSPRTGWAFF
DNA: TGTGCCAGCAGCCCTAGGACAGGGTGGGCTTTCTTT

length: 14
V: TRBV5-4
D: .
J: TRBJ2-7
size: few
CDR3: CASSLFSKTDEQYF
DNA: TGTGCCAGCAGCTTGTTCAGCAAGACCGACGAGCAGTACTTC

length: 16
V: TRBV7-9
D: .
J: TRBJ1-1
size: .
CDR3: CASSLPRTDINTEAFF
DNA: TGTGCCAGCAGCTTACCACGGACAGATATTAACACTGAAGCTTTCTTT

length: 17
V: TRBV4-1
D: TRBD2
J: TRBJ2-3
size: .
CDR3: CASSQRNGGARTDTQYF
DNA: TGTGCCAGCAGCCAACGGAACGGGGGGGCCCGCACAGATACGCAGTATTTT

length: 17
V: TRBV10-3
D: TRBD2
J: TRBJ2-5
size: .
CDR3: CAISEFPSGSSEETQYF
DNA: TGTGCCATCAGTGAGTTCCCTAGCGGGAGTTCGGAAGAGACCCAGTACTTC

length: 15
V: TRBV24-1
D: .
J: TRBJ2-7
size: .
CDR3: CATSDRADSIYEQYF
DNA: TGTGCCACCAGTGACCGTGCGGACAGCATCTACGAGCAGTACTTC

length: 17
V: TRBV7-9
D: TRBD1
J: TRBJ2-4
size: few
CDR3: CASSPRTGGYGKNIQYF
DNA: TGTGCCAGCAGCCCGCGGACAGGGGGCTATGGCAAAAACATTCAGTACTTC

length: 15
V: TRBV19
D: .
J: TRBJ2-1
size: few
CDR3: CASSIEETTYNEQFF
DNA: TGTGCCAGTAGTATAGAGGAAACTACCTACAATGAGCAGTTCTTC

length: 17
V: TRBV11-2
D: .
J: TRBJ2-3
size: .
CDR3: CASSFWSNGRGTDTQYF
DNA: TGTGCCAGCAGCTTCTGGTCTAATGGCAGAGGCACAGATACGCAGTATTTT

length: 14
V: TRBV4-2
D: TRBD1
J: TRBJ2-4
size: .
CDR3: CASSQETGVNIQYF
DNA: TGTGCCAGCAGCCAAGAGACAGGGGTCAACATTCAGTACTTC

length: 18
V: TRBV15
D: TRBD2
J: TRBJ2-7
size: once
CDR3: CATSEGREGPLNLYEQYF
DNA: TGTGCCACCAGCGAAGGGCGGGAGGGCCCCTTAAACCTCTACGAGCAGTACTTC

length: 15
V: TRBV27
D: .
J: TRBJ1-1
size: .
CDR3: CASSLYGSERSEAFF
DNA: TGTGCCAGCAGTTTATATGGCAGCGAGAGGTCTGAAGCTTTCTTT

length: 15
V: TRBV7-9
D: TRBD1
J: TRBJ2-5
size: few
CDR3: CASSLGPGQQETQYF
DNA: TGTGCCAGCAGCTTAGGGCCGGGACAGCAAGAGACCCAGTACTTC

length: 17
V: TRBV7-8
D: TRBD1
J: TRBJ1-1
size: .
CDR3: CASSLESPNRGPPEAFF
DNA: TGTGCCAGCAGCTTAGAATCTCCCAACAGGGGTCCCCCTGAAGCTTTCTTT

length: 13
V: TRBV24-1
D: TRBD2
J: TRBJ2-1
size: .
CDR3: CATRTSGDNEQFF
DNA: TGTGCCACCAGGACTAGCGGAGACAATGAGCAGTTCTTC

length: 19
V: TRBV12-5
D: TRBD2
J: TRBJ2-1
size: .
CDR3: CASGPGLAGARSSYNEQFF
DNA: TGTGCTAGTGGTCCCGGACTAGCGGGGGCCCGGAGCTCCTACAATGAGCAGTTCTTC

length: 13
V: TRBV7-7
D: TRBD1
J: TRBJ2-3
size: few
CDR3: CASSSGQTDTQYF
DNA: TGTGCTAGCAGCTCGGGACAGACCGATACGCAGTATTTT

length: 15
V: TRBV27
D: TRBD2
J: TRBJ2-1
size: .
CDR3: CASSLAASGDNEQFF
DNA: TGTGCCAGCAGTTTAGCGGCTAGCGGTGACAATGAGCAGTTCTTC

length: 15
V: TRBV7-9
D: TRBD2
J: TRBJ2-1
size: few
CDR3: CASSNSGRGSNEQFF
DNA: TGTGCCAGCAGCAACAGCGGGAGAGGCAGCAATGAGCAGTTCTTC

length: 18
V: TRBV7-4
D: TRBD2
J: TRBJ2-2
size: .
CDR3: CASSLATSGMGDTGELFF
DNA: TGTGCCAGCAGCTTAGCGACTAGCGGGATGGGGGACACCGGGGAGCTGTTTTTT

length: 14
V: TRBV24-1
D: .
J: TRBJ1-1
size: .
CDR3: CATSAATSSSKAFF
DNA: TGTGCCACCAGTGCTGCGACCTCCTCCAGTAAAGCTTTCTTT

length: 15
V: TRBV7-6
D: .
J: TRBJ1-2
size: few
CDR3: CASSEQEFSNYGYTF
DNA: TGTGCCAGCAGCGAACAGGAATTCAGTAACTATGGCTACACCTTC

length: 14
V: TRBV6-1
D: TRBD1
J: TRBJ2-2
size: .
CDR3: CASSMDRAVGELFF
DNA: TGTGCCAGCAGCATGGACAGGGCTGTCGGGGAGCTGTTTTTT

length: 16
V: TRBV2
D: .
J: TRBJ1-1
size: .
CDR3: CASSERRGRGNTEAFF
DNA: TGTGCCAGCAGTGAACGTCGAGGCAGGGGGAACACTGAAGCTTTCTTT

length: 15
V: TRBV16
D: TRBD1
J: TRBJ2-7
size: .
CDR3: CASSQSRQGYYEQYF
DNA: TGTGCCAGCAGCCAATCGCGACAGGGTTACTACGAGCAGTACTTC

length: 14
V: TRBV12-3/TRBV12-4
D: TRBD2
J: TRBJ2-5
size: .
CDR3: CASSHLAGKETQYF
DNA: TGTGCCAGCAGTCACTTAGCGGGGAAAGAGACCCAGTACTTC

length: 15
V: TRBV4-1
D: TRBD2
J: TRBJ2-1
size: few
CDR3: CASSLTSGRANEQFF
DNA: TGCGCCAGCAGCCTTACTAGCGGGAGGGCCAATGAGCAGTTCTTC

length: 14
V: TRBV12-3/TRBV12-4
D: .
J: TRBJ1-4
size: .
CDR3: CASTSPIDGEKLFF
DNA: TGTGCCAGCACCAGCCCCATTGATGGTGAAAAACTGTTTTTT

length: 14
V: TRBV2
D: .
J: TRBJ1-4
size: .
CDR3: CASSEAHRNEKLFF
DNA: TGTGCCAGCAGTGAGGCCCACCGGAATGAAAAACTGTTTTTT

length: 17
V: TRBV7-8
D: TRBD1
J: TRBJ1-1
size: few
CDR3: CASSTRLHGTGDTEAFF
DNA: TGTGCCAGCAGCACCCGTCTACACGGGACAGGGGACACTGAAGCTTTCTTT

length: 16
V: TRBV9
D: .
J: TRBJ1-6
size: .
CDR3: CASSVSGGGDNSPLHF
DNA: TGTGCCAGCAGCGTCAGCGGTGGGGGGGATAATTCACCCCTCCACTTT